This T cell receptor beta chain was sequenced for a study of control samples from healthy donors and cancer patients. Profiling relied on immunoSEQ multiplex PCR, and the TCRdb table lists in-frame clones only, not all of them. The sample consists of over 100,000 clones, 92% of them appearing once. Germline V CDR1 and CDR2: SGHDT, YYEEEE. The ends were cut back, 4 bases at V and 5 bases at J, with 13 bases in the middle. CDR3 length equals 14 residues. Sequencing was done on a sample of blood. The clonotype was recovered from a young man in good health. This chain links TRBV5-6 with TRBJ1-3; D is unclear. The CDR3 nucleotides read TGTGCCAGCAGCCCAAAGACGGCCAGAAACACCATATATTTT. As protein: CASSPKTARNTIYF. The full variable domain, its missing parts supplied by reference TRBV5-6 and TRBJ1-3, is DAGVTQSPTHLIKTRGQQVTLRCSPKSGHDTVSWYQQALGQGPQFIFQYYEEEERQRGNFPDRFSGHQFPNYSSELNVNALLLGDSALYLCASSPKTARNTIYFGEGSWLTVV.